These T cell receptor beta chains were read from a single sample in a study of glioma-infiltrating T cells after dendritic cell vaccination. Assay: immunoSEQ multiplex PCR; the TCRdb copy retains only in-frame clones and omits some. This table has about 92,000 clones, 85% to 90% appearing once. The material sequenced was blood, taken before dendritic cell vaccination. These receptors were taken from a human donor with glioblastoma. The CDR3 runs from the conserved cysteine through the conserved F or W. Each record gives: V gene, CDR3 length, CDR3 protein.

v_call: TRBV2; cdr3_length: 15; cdr3_aa: CASIQLAGSTDTQYF
v_call: TRBV7-9; cdr3_length: 14; cdr3_aa: CASSLSLEPYEQYF
v_call: TRBV4-3; cdr3_length: 17; cdr3_aa: CASSQMGTGQGGEKLFF
v_call: TRBV19; cdr3_length: 19; cdr3_aa: CASSIPGLAGGEVFNEQFF
v_call: TRBV5-6; cdr3_length: 15; cdr3_aa: CASSVGQGVWYEQYF
v_call: TRBV27; cdr3_length: 16; cdr3_aa: CASSLNRGISYNEQFF
v_call: TRBV29-1; cdr3_length: 15; cdr3_aa: CSAPGQQKGGYGYTF
v_call: TRBV29-1; cdr3_length: 13; cdr3_aa: CSVVPARGREQYF
v_call: TRBV4-1; cdr3_length: 14; cdr3_aa: CASSHPGRGTEAFF
v_call: TRBV19; cdr3_length: 16; cdr3_aa: CASSIGGRGLYNEQFF
v_call: TRBV5-1; cdr3_length: 14; cdr3_aa: CASSFDRVNSPLHF
v_call: TRBV4-3; cdr3_length: 14; cdr3_aa: CASSPGTSYNEQFF
v_call: TRBV11-2; cdr3_length: 13; cdr3_aa: CASRRGGKETQYF
v_call: TRBV18; cdr3_length: 15; cdr3_aa: CASSPTGYSNQPQHF
v_call: TRBV9; cdr3_length: 15; cdr3_aa: CASSSSDRYGYGYTF
v_call: TRBV6-5; cdr3_length: 15; cdr3_aa: CASRTPGTGAYGYTF
v_call: TRBV6-6; cdr3_length: 14; cdr3_aa: CASRSSGTKETQYF
v_call: TRBV30; cdr3_length: 20; cdr3_aa: CAWSALEKGLAGTLQETQYF
v_call: TRBV5-1; cdr3_length: 15; cdr3_aa: CASSLEGSGIDEQYF
v_call: TRBV19; cdr3_length: 15; cdr3_aa: CASSIQGNPHYEQYF
v_call: TRBV28; cdr3_length: 15; cdr3_aa: CASSIGGTGSAEQYF
v_call: TRBV19; cdr3_length: 12; cdr3_aa: CASSISGYEQYF
v_call: TRBV27; cdr3_length: 13; cdr3_aa: CASSTGDSYEQYF
v_call: TRBV4-3; cdr3_length: 15; cdr3_aa: CASSQVAGGSYEQYF
v_call: TRBV7-6; cdr3_length: 16; cdr3_aa: CASSLGMRAGLPEQYF
v_call: TRBV7-9; cdr3_length: 12; cdr3_aa: CATPQGNYGYTF
v_call: TRBV20-1; cdr3_length: 11; cdr3_aa: CSARAGTEAFF
v_call: TRBV19; cdr3_length: 13; cdr3_aa: CASSMQGAETQYF
v_call: TRBV23-1; cdr3_length: 18; cdr3_aa: CASSPQRTEGYSSYEQYF
v_call: TRBV6-5; cdr3_length: 14; cdr3_aa: CASTEREDQETQYF
v_call: TRBV7-2; cdr3_length: 19; cdr3_aa: CASSLGSLQGSGRRQPQHF
v_call: TRBV4-1; cdr3_length: 17; cdr3_aa: CASSQAPERGLSLEQYF
v_call: TRBV6-5; cdr3_length: 14; cdr3_aa: CASSYGTGVRGYTF